The T cell receptor beta chain under discussion was sequenced for a study of cytomegalovirus exposure and HLA in healthy donors. Study-wide points: There were a few CMV-associated chains whose specificity for CMV antigens was confirmed in vitro.

Generated by immunoSEQ multiplex PCR, the TCRdb table keeps only in-frame clones and is missing some. The repertoire holds roughly 120,000 clones, with around 89% as singletons. CDR1 and CDR2 from the germline V gene are MNHEY and SVGAGI. CDR3 length equals 14 residues. V shed 4 bases and J 4 bases; nucleotides not matched to a gene: 5. In regard to this clone: Its target is unknown.

The chain couples TRBV6-5 to TRBJ2-3, with 7 bases that match TRBD2. Input material: PBMCs. The TCR comes from a woman in her late teens or twenties in good health and CMV-seropositive. CDR3 in amino acids: CASSWRGGADTQYF. The DNA of the CDR3 is TGTGCCAGCAGTTGGAGGGGAGGGGCAGATACGCAGTATTTT.